The source of this T cell receptor (beta chain) is a study of cytotoxic CD8 clonotypes in ibrutinib-treated CLL. Study information: Following a median 12 months of treatment, with a range of 6 to 36, response samples were taken.

Using immunoSEQ multiplex PCR, the repertoire was profiled, and TCRdb retains in-frame clones only, with some absent. The sample carries over 75,000 clones, around 73% recorded once. CDR3 size: 15 residues. Trimming cost V 0 bases and J 6 bases, with 12 bases left between them. In germline, CDR1 is SEHNR, CDR2 FQNEAQ (reference sequence). The rearrangement joins TRBV7-9 to TRBJ2-1; D perhaps matches TRBD2 (6 bases). The receptor was isolated from a human donor with chronic lymphocytic leukemia. Material: PBMCs, obtained after 12 months of ibrutinib treatment. CDR3 DNA: TGTGCCAGCAGCTTAGCGTCGGTAGCGGTCAATGAGCAGTTCTTC. Its translation: CASSLASVAVNEQFF.